This TCR beta chain emerged from a study of PD-1 blockade in classical Hodgkin lymphoma. In the study overall: Nivolumab dosed at 3 mg/kg went to patients intravenously every 2 weeks.

Some clones are missing from TCRdb's copy, which holds only in-frame ones; the method was immunoSEQ multiplex PCR. The sample includes over 50,000 clones, about 89% seen only once; the top ten take roughly 7%. Germline V gene sequence: CDR1 SNHLY, CDR2 FYNNEI. V gave up 7 bases and J gave up 5 bases, with 14 bases separating them. The CDR3 covers 14 residues. Sample time point: cycle 4 day 1 (C4D1), after 5 to 7 weeks of nivolumab. With no exception, relapse followed autologous stem cell transplantation in all patients, and brentuximab vedotin exposure varied. The chain carries TRBV2 and TRBJ2-2, with D possibly matching TRBD2 (5 bases). The material was peripheral blood mononuclear cells (PBMCs), obtained before the fourth cycle of nivolumab. The sequence came from a human donor with classical Hodgkin lymphoma. CDR3 bases: TGTGCCAGCACCGAGGGAACAGTTACCGGGGAGCTGTTTTTT. Its protein is CASTEGTVTGELFF.